Detailed here is one T cell receptor (beta chain). The study counted Cohort 3 donors as recovered given two negative PCRs, clearance, or symptom resolution. The data were taken from a study of blood T cell repertoires in COVID-19. Generated by immunoSEQ multiplex PCR, the TCRdb table keeps only in-frame clones and is missing some. The profile shows around 290,000 clones, roughly 86% of them singletons. The V gene lost 5 bases and the J gene lost 9 bases, with 8 bases spanning the gap. The CDR3 has 12 amino acids. Looked up from germline, CDR1 is MNHEY and CDR2 is SVGAGI. This chain links TRBV6-5 with TRBJ1-6; D perhaps matches TRBD1 (6 bases). The sample taken for sequencing was PBMCs or T cells enriched from blood (not recorded which). This clonotype originated in a young woman who had recovered from COVID-19. The chain's CDR3 is CASSRGGSPLHF. CDR3 nucleotides: TGTGCCAGCAGTAGGGGGGGTTCACCCCTCCACTTT.